The 6 T cell receptor beta chains given below trace back to one sample, sequenced in a study of blood T cell repertoires in COVID-19. Using immunoSEQ multiplex PCR, the repertoire was profiled, and TCRdb retains in-frame clones only, with some absent. The sample consists of 180,000 or so clones, about 80% of them appearing once. The source material was PBMCs or T cells enriched from blood (not recorded which). These receptor sequences come from a man in his forties or fifties who had recovered from COVID-19.

The V call is TRBV6-5, the J call TRBJ2-5, with a weak D call TRBD2 (6 bases). CDR1 is MNHEY, CDR2 SVGAGI, per germline. The ends were cut back, 4 bases at V and 9 bases at J, with 15 bases in the middle. CDR3 length: 13 residues. CDR3 nucleotide sequence: TGTGCCAGCAGTTGGGGGACTCAAAATTCCCAGTACTTC. This encodes CASSWGTQNSQYF.

The V and J genes are TRBV27 and TRBJ1-1; D remains ambiguous. The CDR3 extends over 14 amino acids. With 2 bases removed from V and 1 base from J, the gap between germline ends came to 8 bases. Germline V gene lookup returns CDR1 MNHEY and CDR2 SMNVEV (reference sequence). The CDR3 sequence: CASSLTPSNTEAFF. The CDR3 DNA is TGTGCCAGCAGTTTAACTCCATCGAACACTGAAGCTTTCTTT.

The rearrangement joins TRBV7-2 to TRBJ2-7; TRBD2 aligns across 13 bases. Germline values: CDR1 SGHTA, CDR2 FQGNSA. This CDR3 is 15 amino acids long. The ends lost 5 bases at V and 7 bases at J; junction bases unmatched: 8. The CDR3 reads CASSLTSGRAREQYF. The CDR3 DNA is TGTGCCAGCAGCCTAACTAGCGGGAGGGCCAGAGAGCAGTACTTC.

The V call is TRBV11-2, the J call TRBJ1-3, with D possibly being TRBD1 (5 bases). Per the germline V gene, CDR1 is SGHAT and CDR2 is FQNNGV. V was clipped by 2 bases and J by 7 bases, with 18 bases between them. The CDR3 has 16 residues. The CDR3 loop is CASSLFRALPGNTIYF. The CDR3 region has the DNA TGTGCCAGCAGCTTATTCAGGGCATTGCCCGGGAACACCATATATTTT.

For this clone: Other nucleotide sequences from this sample produce the same CDR3. The chain recombines TRBV20-1 with TRBJ1-5; no reliable D call. The length of the CDR3 is 12 residues. Germline V gene lookup returns CDR1 DFQATT and CDR2 SNEGSKA (reference sequence). V shed 3 bases and J shed 7 bases, with 10 bases lying between them. The CDR3 protein is CSASRRGQPQHF. DNA of the CDR3: TGCAGTGCTAGTCGGAGAGGACAGCCCCAGCATTTT.

V gene TRBV2 combines with J gene TRBJ1-1, with D tentatively TRBD1 (5 bases). This CDR3 has 12 residues. Germline V CDR1 and CDR2: SNHLY, FYNNEI. V was pared by 4 bases and J by 11 bases, with 14 bases between. CDR3 sequence (DNA): TGTGCCAGCAGTGGACAGATGGGGCTGGCTTTCTTT. Translation: CASSGQMGLAFF. The full variable domain, completed using reference TRBV2 and TRBJ1-1, is EPEVTQTPSHQVTQMGQEVILRCVPISNHLYFYWYRQILGQKVEFLVSFYNNEISEKSEIFDDQFSVERPDGSNFTLKIRSTKLEDSAMYFCASSGQMGLAFFGQGTRLTVV.